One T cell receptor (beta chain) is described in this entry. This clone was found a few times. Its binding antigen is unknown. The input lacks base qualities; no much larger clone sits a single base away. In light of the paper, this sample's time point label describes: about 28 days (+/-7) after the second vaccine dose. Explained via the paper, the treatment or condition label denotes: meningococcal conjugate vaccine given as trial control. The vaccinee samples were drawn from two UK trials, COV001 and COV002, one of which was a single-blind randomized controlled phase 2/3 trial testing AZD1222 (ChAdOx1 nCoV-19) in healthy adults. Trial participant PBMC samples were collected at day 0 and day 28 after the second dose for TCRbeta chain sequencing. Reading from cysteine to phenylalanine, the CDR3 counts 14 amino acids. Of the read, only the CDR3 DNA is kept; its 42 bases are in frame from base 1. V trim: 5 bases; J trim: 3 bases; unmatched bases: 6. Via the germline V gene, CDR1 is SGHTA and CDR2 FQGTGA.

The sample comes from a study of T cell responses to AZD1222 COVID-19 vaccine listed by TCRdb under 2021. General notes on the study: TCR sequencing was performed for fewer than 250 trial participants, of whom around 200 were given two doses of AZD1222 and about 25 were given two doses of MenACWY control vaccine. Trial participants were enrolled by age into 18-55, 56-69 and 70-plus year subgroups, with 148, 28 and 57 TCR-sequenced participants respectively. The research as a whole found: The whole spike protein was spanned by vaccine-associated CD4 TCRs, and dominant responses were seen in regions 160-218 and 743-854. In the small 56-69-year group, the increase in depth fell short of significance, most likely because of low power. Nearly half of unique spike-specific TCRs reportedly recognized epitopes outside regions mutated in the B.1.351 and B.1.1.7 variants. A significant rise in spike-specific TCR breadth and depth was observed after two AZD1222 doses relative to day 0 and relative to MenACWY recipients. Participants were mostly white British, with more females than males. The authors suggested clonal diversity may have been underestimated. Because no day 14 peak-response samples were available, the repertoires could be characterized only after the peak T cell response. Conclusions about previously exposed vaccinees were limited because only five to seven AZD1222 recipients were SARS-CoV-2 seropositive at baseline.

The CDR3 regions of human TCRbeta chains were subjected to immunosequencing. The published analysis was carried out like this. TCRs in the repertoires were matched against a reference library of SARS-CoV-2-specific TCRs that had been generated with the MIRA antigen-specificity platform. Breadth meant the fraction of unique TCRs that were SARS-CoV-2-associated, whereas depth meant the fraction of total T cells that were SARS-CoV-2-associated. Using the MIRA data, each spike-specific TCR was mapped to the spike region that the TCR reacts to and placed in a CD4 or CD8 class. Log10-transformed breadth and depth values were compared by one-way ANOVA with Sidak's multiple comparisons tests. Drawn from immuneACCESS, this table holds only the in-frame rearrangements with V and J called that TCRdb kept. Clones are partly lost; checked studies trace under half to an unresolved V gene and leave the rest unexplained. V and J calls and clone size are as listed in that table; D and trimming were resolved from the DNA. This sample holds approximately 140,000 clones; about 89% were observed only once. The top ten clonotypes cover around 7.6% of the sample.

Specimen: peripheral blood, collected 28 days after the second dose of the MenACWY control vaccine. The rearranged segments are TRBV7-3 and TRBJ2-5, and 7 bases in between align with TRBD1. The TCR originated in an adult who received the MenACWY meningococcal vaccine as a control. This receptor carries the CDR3 CASSTGTAEETQYF. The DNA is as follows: TGTGCCAGCAGCACCGGGACAGCAGAAGAGACCCAGTACTTC.